A single sample gave rise to the 21 T cell receptor beta chains below, sequenced in a study of cytomegalovirus exposure and HLA in healthy donors. The PCR made use of 60 Vbeta and 13 Jbeta primers. This table comes from immunoSEQ multiplex PCR, and its TCRdb copy is limited to in-frame clones, with some not included. Of roughly 130,000 clones listed, roughly four fifths were seen once; the top ten hold approximately 5.4%. The sample was PBMCs. These receptors were obtained from a woman aged 50 to 65 in good health and CMV-seropositive.

V usage is TRBV19 and J usage is TRBJ1-2; 7 positions match TRBD1. The length of the CDR3 is 13 residues. Germline loops: CDR1 LNHDA, CDR2 SQIVND (reference sequence). The J segment lost 7 bases and the V segment lost 1 base, leaving 3 bases of the junction unmatched. CDR3 DNA sequence: TGTGCCAGTAGTATAGCACAGGGGAGTGGCTACACCTTC. Its translation is CASSIAQGSGYTF.

There are a few counts of this clone. The chain couples TRBV12-5 to TRBJ1-2; D may be TRBD1 (6 bases). This CDR3 is 15 amino acids long. V was pared by 6 bases and J by 8 bases, with 22 bases between. Germline V gene sequence: CDR1 LGHNT, CDR2 FRNRAP. As DNA, the CDR3 is TGTGCTAGTGGCATCGGGACAACGGCAGTTACAGGCTACACCTTC. Encoded protein: CASGIGTTAVTGYTF. The whole variable domain, filled in from reference TRBV12-5 and TRBJ1-2, reads DARVTQTPRHKVTEMGQEVTMRCQPILGHNTVFWYRQTMMQGLELLAYFRNRAPLDDSGMPKDRFSAEMPDATLATLKIQPSEPRDSAVYFCASGIGTTAVTGYTFGSGTRLTVV.

This clone was detected only a few times. The rearrangement joins TRBV19 to TRBJ2-2; D is perhaps TRBD2 (6 bases). The germline V gene has CDR1 LNHDA and CDR2 SQIVND (reference sequence). The ends were cut back, 7 bases at V and 4 bases at J, with 10 bases in the middle. The CDR3 runs to 13 residues. The CDR3 reads CASTRRGTGELFF. DNA for the CDR3: TGTGCCAGTACCCGGCGGGGCACCGGGGAGCTGTTTTTT.

V is TRBV5-1 and J is TRBJ1-1; 8 nucleotides line up with TRBD1. This CDR3 region has 14 residues. V lost 2 bases to trimming and J lost 1 base; unmatched junction nucleotides: 1. Germline CDR1 reads SGHRS; CDR2 reads YFSETQ. DNA for the CDR3: TGCGCCAGCAGCTTCGACAGGGGGAACACTGAAGCTTTCTTT. This encodes CASSFDRGNTEAFF.

This clone was observed a few times. The gene calls are TRBV5-6 and TRBJ2-4, with a possible D match to TRBD1 (6 bases). The CDR3 extends over 16 amino acids. Germline V lookup: CDR1 SGHDT, CDR2 YYEEEE. Trimming stripped 4 bases from V and 3 bases from J, with 17 bases between. The CDR3 spells CASSLGRGAGKNIQYF. The DNA for the CDR3 is TGTGCCAGCAGCCTGGGCAGGGGCGCTGGCAAAAACATTCAGTACTTC.

This rearrangement joins TRBV4-3 to TRBJ2-1; 8 bases map to TRBD2. The CDR3 extends over 14 amino acids. V lost 4 bases to trimming and J lost 8 bases; unmatched junction nucleotides: 7. Germline assignment: CDR1 LGHNA and CDR2 YSLEER. The CDR3 nucleotides are TGCGCCAGCAGCCGGCAAGCGGGAGTCGATGAGCAGTTCTTC. Protein sequence: CASSRQAGVDEQFF.

The chain links TRBV5-6 to TRBJ1-5; 8 nucleotides match TRBD1. This CDR3 region has 16 residues. Germline CDR1 is SGHDT and CDR2 is YYEEEE. V dropped 4 bases and J dropped 4; count of bases not matched to a gene: 10. The CDR3 spells CASSPSRTGLNQPQHF. Written as DNA, the CDR3 is TGTGCCAGCAGCCCTTCAAGGACAGGGTTAAATCAGCCCCAGCATTTT.

The chain employs TRBV6-5 and TRBJ2-6, with 7 bases that match TRBD1. The CDR3 totals 15 residues. CDR1 MNHEY and CDR2 SVGAGI come from the germline V gene. Unmatched junction bases numbered 6, after V lost 6 bases and J lost 4 bases. The CDR3 loop reads CASSPGTVGANVLTF. The CDR3 DNA follows: TGTGCCAGCAGCCCCGGGACAGTCGGGGCCAACGTCCTGACTTTC.

This chain uses TRBV6-1 with TRBJ1-2; 7 bases line up with TRBD1. Germline trimming cut 7 bases from V and 9 bases from J; bases unmatched to any gene: 17. Germline lookup yields CDR1 MNHNS and CDR2 SASEGT. The CDR3 covers 15 residues. CDR3 amino acids: CASMSQIDRARSYTF. In DNA form, the CDR3 reads TGTGCCAGCATGTCCCAAATTGACAGGGCCCGGAGCTACACCTTC.

The chain has TRBV7-2 and TRBJ2-1, with 7 bases identical to TRBD1. CDR1 is SGHTA, CDR2 FQGNSA, per germline. The CDR3 has 13 amino acids. The V gene end was trimmed by 5 bases and the J gene end by 7 bases; junction bases not matched to a gene: 5. The CDR3 spells CASSQAGGNEQFF. For the CDR3, the DNA is TGTGCCAGCAGCCAAGCAGGGGGAAATGAGCAGTTCTTC.

The chain couples TRBV5-5 to TRBJ2-2; D is uncertain. Per germline, CDR1 SGHKS and CDR2 YYEKEE (reference sequence). This CDR3 comprises 16 residues. V was pared by 3 bases and J by 4 bases, with 16 bases between. CDR3 sequence: CASSSIGSFSTGELFF. CDR3 nucleotide sequence: TGTGCCAGCAGCTCCATCGGGTCGTTTTCCACCGGGGAGCTGTTTTTT.

This chain connects TRBV7-2 to TRBJ1-1, with TRBD1 identical over 10 bases. Looked up from germline, CDR1 is SGHTA and CDR2 is FQGNSA. CDR3 size: 15 residues. J was trimmed by 3 bases and V by 1 base; bases with no gene match: 2. The CDR3: CASSLGTGGDTEAFF. The CDR3 DNA is TGTGCCAGCAGCTTAGGGACAGGGGGGGACACTGAAGCTTTCTTT.

The chain employs TRBV7-2 and TRBJ2-3; TRBD2 is a possible D gene (7 bases). V was clipped by 2 bases and J by 2 bases, with 14 bases between them. The germline V gene encodes CDR1 SGHTA and CDR2 FQGNSA. There are 16 residues in the CDR3. Here the CDR3 reads CASSLSWGGLTDTQYF. CDR3 bases: TGTGCCAGCAGCTTATCGTGGGGGGGCCTCACAGATACGCAGTATTTT. The complete variable domain, with remaining parts taken from reference TRBV7-2 and TRBJ2-3, reads GAGVSQSPSNKVTEKGKDVELRCDPISGHTALYWYRQSLGQGLEFLIYFQGNSAPDKSGLPSDRFSAERTGGSVSTLTIQRTQQEDSAVYLCASSLSWGGLTDTQYFGPGTRLTVL.

This clone was counted a few times. The J gene is TRBJ1-3, the V gene TRBV5-1; 9 bases agree with TRBD1. Germline lookup yields CDR1 SGHRS and CDR2 YFSETQ. V dropped 0 bases and J dropped 4; count of bases not matched to a gene: 8. The CDR3 is 17 amino acids. CDR3 coding DNA: TGCGCCAGCAGCTTGGGCTTGGACAGGGGATCCGGAAACACCATATATTTT. Protein sequence: CASSLGLDRGSGNTIYF. Drawing the rest from reference TRBV5-1 and TRBJ1-3, the complete variable domain is KAGVTQTPRYLIKTRGQQVTLSCSPISGHRSVSWYQQTPGQGLQFLFEYFSETQRNKGNFPGRFSGRQFSNSRSEMNVSTLELGDSALYLCASSLGLDRGSGNTIYFGEGSWLTVV.

This clone appeared once. This chain connects TRBV29-1 to TRBJ1-2, with D hard to call. CDR1 is SQVTM, CDR2 ANQGSEA, per germline. V dropped 6 bases and J dropped 3 bases, with 14 bases sitting between them. The CDR3 spans 13 residues. The CDR3 bases are TGCAGCGTAAGCGAGGGTAGAGACTATGGCTACACCTTC. It is translated as CSVSEGRDYGYTF. The full variable domain, its missing parts supplied by reference TRBV29-1 and TRBJ1-2, is SAVISQKPSRDICQRGTSLTIQCQVDSQVTMMFWYRQQPGQSLTLIATANQGSEATYESGFVIDKFPISRPNLTFSTLTVSNMSPEDSSIYLCSVSEGRDYGYTFGSGTRLTVV.

V usage is TRBV27 and J usage is TRBJ1-2; no firm D call. Germline CDR1 is MNHEY and CDR2 is SMNVEV (reference sequence). Between the trimmed V and J ends, which lost 2 bases and 7 bases, there was a span of 11 bases. There are 13 residues in the CDR3. The DNA of the CDR3 is TGTGCCAGCAGTTTAGTCCGGGGAGGTGGCTACACCTTC. It is translated as CASSLVRGGGYTF.

The genes are TRBV5-6 and TRBJ2-2; D possibly corresponds to TRBD1 (5 bases). The germline V and J ends were trimmed by 3 bases and 3 bases, with 12 bases remaining between them. The CDR3 sequence is 15 residues long. Germline CDR1 and CDR2: SGHDT and YYEEEE. The CDR3 region is CASSSGQGYTGELFF. The DNA of the CDR3 is TGTGCCAGCAGCTCGGGCCAGGGATACACCGGGGAGCTGTTTTTT. The full variable domain, rest sourced from reference TRBV5-6 and TRBJ2-2, is DAGVTQSPTHLIKTRGQQVTLRCSPKSGHDTVSWYQQALGQGPQFIFQYYEEEERQRGNFPDRFSGHQFPNYSSELNVNALLLGDSALYLCASSSGQGYTGELFFGEGSRLTVL.

This clone was seen many times. The chain couples TRBV27 to TRBJ1-6; 8 positions match TRBD1. The CDR3 contains 14 residues. Trimming cost V 4 bases and J 7 bases; bases outside gene matches: 3. The germline V gene encodes CDR1 MNHEY and CDR2 SMNVEV (reference sequence). The CDR3 spells CASSYQGANSPLHF. The CDR3 DNA is TGTGCCAGCAGTTACCAGGGGGCGAATTCACCCCTCCACTTT.

This clone has just a few counts. This sequence joins TRBV5-1 and TRBJ2-4, with a tentative D call TRBD2 (8 bases). This CDR3 is built from 14 residues. Trimming left V 4 bases short and J 7 bases short, with 15 bases between. Germline loops: CDR1 SGHRS, CDR2 YFSETQ. The CDR3 is CASSLSGGQNIQYF. CDR3 sequence (DNA): TGCGCCAGCAGCCTCAGCGGGGGACAGAACATTCAGTACTTC.

The gene calls are TRBV2 and TRBJ1-1, with D unclear. The CDR3 has 14 amino acids. Germline V gene data show CDR1 as SNHLY and CDR2 as FYNNEI. V dropped 4 bases and J dropped 1 base, with 10 bases sitting between them. CDR3: CASSGEKSNTEAFF. The CDR3, as DNA: TGTGCCAGCAGTGGGGAGAAATCGAACACTGAAGCTTTCTTT. The full variable domain, rest sourced from reference TRBV2 and TRBJ1-1, is EPEVTQTPSHQVTQMGQEVILRCVPISNHLYFYWYRQILGQKVEFLVSFYNNEISEKSEIFDDQFSVERPDGSNFTLKIRSTKLEDSAMYFCASSGEKSNTEAFFGQGTRLTVV.

The V call is TRBV29-1, the J call TRBJ2-5, with 7 bases aligning to TRBD2. Germline assignment: CDR1 SQVTM and CDR2 ANQGSEA. CDR3 length: 13 amino acids. The junction had 6 bases not matched to a gene; V was cut back by 6 bases and J by 2 bases. CDR3 amino acids: CSVRDYAQETQYF. In nucleotides, the CDR3 is TGCAGCGTGCGGGACTACGCACAAGAGACCCAGTACTTC.